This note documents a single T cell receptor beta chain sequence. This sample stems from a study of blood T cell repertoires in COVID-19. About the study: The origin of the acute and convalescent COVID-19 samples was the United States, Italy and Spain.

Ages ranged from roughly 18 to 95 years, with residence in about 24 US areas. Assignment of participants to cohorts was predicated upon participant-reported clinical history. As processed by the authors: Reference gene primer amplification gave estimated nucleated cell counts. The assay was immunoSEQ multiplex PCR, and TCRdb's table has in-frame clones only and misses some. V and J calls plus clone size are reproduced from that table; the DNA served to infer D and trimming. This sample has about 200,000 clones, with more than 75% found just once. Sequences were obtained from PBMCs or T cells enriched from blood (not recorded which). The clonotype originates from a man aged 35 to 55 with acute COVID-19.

CDR3 DNA sequence: TGCGCCAGCAGCCAAGTGGGACAGGGGTACAATGAGCAGTTCTTC. This encodes CASSQVGQGYNEQFF. The chain has TRBV4-1 and TRBJ2-1, with 10 bases aligning to TRBD1. CDR3 size: 15 residues. J lost 4 bases, V lost 1 base, and 1 base had no gene match. The V gene's germline CDR1 is MGHRA and CDR2 YSYEKL.